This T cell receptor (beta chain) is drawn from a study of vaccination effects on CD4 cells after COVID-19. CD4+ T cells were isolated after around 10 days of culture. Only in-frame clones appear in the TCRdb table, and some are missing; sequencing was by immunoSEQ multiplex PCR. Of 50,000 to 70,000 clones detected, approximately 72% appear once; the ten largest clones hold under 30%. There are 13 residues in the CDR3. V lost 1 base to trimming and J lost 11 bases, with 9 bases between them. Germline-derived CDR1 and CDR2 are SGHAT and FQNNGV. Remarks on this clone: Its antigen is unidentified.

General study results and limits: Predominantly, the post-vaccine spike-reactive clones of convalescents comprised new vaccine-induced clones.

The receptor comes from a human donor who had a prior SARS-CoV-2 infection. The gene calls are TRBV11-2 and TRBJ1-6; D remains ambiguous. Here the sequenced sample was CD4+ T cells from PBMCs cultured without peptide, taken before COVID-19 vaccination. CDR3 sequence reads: CASSLGPRPPLHF. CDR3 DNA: TGTGCCAGCAGCTTAGGGCCCCGTCCACCCCTCCACTTT.